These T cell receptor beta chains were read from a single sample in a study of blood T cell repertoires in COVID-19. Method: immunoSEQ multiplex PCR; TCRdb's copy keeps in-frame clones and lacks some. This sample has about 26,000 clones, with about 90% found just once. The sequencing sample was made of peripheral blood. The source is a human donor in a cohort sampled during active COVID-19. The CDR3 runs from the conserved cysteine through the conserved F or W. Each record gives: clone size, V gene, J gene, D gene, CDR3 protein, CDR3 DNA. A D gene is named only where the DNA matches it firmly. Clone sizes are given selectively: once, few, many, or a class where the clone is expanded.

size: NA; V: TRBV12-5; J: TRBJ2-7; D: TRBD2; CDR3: CASGWSGGDEQYF; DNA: TGTGCTAGTGGTTGGAGCGGGGGGGACGAGCAGTACTTC
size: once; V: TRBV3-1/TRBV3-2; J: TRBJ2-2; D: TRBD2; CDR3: CASSQARRGDTGELFF; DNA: TGTGCCAGCAGCCAAGCCAGGCGGGGGGACACCGGGGAGCTGTTTTTT
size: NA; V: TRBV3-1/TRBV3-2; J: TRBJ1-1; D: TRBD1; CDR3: CASSPGGYRGLNTEAFF; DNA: TGTGCCAGCAGCCCAGGGGGTTACAGGGGGCTCAACACTGAAGCTTTCTTT
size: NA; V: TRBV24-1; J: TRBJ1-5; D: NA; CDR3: CATSDGGALPQHF; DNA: TGTGCCACCAGTGATGGAGGCGCTTTGCCCCAGCATTTT
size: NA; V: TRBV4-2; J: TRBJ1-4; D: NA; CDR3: CASSQDRSRRQGLFF; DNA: TGTGCCAGCAGCCAAGATAGGAGTCGCCGTCAGGGGCTGTTTTTT
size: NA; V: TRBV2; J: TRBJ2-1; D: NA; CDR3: CASSVGGNEQFF; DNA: TGTGCCAGCAGTGTAGGGGGCAATGAGCAGTTCTTC
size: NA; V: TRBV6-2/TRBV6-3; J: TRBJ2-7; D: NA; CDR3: CASSTGTRISEQYF; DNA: TGTGCCAGCAGTACCGGGACAAGGATTAGCGAGCAGTACTTC
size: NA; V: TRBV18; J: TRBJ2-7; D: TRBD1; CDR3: CASSPDHRDRGLYEQYF; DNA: TGTGCCAGCTCACCAGATCACCGGGACAGGGGGCTCTACGAGCAGTACTTC
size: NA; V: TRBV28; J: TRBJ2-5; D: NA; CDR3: CASITWREETQYF; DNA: TGTGCCAGCATCACTTGGCGGGAAGAGACCCAGTACTTC
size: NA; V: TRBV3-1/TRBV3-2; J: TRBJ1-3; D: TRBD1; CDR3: CASSPGTGIYF; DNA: TGTGCCAGCAGCCCTGGGACAGGCATATATTTT